This TCR beta chain was profiled in a study of T-cell reconstitution after alpha-beta-depleted transplantation in children. Study outcomes and limitations: Elevated TCRbeta diversity at day 60 was traced, in some patients, to surviving recipient T cells and thymic progenitors. Roughly two months post-transplant, alpha-beta T cells reportedly originated from several hundred graft clones that had expanded. Hyperexpanded clones declined; after one year, newly produced T cells mostly supplied diversity.

This clonotype has only a few counts. Its antigen is not known. Preparing the TCRbeta library involved the use of unique molecular identifiers. Each CDR3 protein gets one entry after TCRdb re-called the PCR reads with MiXCR. This sample has approximately 500,000 distinct CDR3 sequences, with 10% found just once. This CDR3 comprises 14 residues. The V gene lost 8 bases and the J gene lost 3 bases, with 16 bases spanning the gap. Per the germline V gene, CDR1 is MNHNS and CDR2 is SASEGT. The chain joins TRBV6-1 to TRBJ1-1; tentatively, D is TRBD1 (5 bases). This sequence was found in a child aged 2 to 15 with inherited bone marrow failure, due to receive a stem cell transplant. The sample was PBMCs, taken before TCRalphabeta/CD19-depleted stem cell transplant. DNA of the CDR3: TGTGCCAGCGGGCGGGGCTTTGACGACACTGAAGCTTTCTTT. This codes for CASGRGFDDTEAFF.